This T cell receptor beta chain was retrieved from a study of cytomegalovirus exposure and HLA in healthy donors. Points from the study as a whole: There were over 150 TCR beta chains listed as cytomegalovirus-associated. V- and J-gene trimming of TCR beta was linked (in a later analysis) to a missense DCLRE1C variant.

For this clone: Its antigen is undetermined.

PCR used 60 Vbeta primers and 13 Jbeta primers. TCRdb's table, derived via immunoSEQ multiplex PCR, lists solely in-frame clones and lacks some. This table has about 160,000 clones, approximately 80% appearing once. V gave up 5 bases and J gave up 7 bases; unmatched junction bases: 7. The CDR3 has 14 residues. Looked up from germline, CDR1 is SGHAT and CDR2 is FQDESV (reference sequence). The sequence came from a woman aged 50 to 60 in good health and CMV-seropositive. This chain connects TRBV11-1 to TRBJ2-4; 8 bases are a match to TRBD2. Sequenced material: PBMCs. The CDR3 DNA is TGTGCCAGCAGCAGAAGCGGGAGTCACAACATTCAGTACTTC. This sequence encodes CASSRSGSHNIQYF.